What follows describes a single T cell receptor beta chain. Its antigen has not been determined. No per-base quality is available; no much larger clone lies one base away. Library preparation used 5' RACE. This sample was sequenced with an Illumina HiSeq 2500. The second PCR ran for roughly 7 to 12 cycles and used a J-beta primer mix along with a sample-barcoded 5' primer. A unique molecular identifier was introduced onto each TCR beta cDNA molecule by a template-switch 5' adaptor carrying 12 random nucleotides. At least 2.5 million CDR3-containing paired-end reads were obtained from each sample. The Mint cDNA synthesis kit, primed by a TRBC-specific oligonucleotide, was used to synthesize first-strand cDNA from all RNA. Following uracil-DNA glycosylase treatment, all cDNA underwent a first 18-cycle PCR with the universal primers M1SS and BC2_uni_R. The published analysis was carried out like this. For normalization, 1 million high-quality reads were randomly selected from each sample, with every read carrying a distinct molecular identifier. Instead of being binned into consensus sequences, reads with shared molecular identifiers were discarded. MiTCR, run with a Q25 quality threshold and the strictest error-elimination algorithm, handled CDR3 identification, clonotype clustering and error correction. A nonparametric unseen species model with Euler transformation was used to estimate a lower bound on total TCR beta diversity. TCRdb ran its own pipeline on the public reads, namely fastp trimming at Q25 and MiXCR clone calling, and kept in-frame beta chains. Each CDR3 protein appears once, grouped with its most common genes and DNA. In this record, the V and J calls reflect TCRdb's handling and not the investigators' own analysis. The sample table records 920,000 or so distinct CDR3 sequences; 40% to 50% of these occur just once. Jointly, the top ten make up approximately 19% of the sample.

The sample comes from a study of blood T cells in healthy people across ages (dated by TCRdb to 2014 to 2015). For context, the study as a whole: In model experiments, template switching captured about one uniquely barcoded TCR beta cDNA molecule for every two T cells. The study measured age-related changes in TCR beta repertoire diversity using deep sequencing normalized with unique cDNA molecular identifiers. Donors were grouped into four age groups: young (average roughly 15 years), middle-aged (39), aged (around 56) and long-lived (just over 80). Donors of different ages were randomly distributed across sequencing lanes to avoid experimental bias. For two donors (one aged 18 to 29 and one aged 80 or older), the study analyzed two additional independent replicas of 1 million unique cDNA reads from the same blood draw. What the authors observed across the whole study: Observed TCR beta diversity per million T cells fell roughly linearly with age, and a significant reduction was already apparent by age approximately 41. There was a strong correlation between observed TCR beta diversity and the percentage of naive T cells measured by flow cytometry. Compared with the aged group, more naive CD4+ T cells, fewer expanded clones and increased TCR diversity were shown by the long-lived group, suggesting age selection. The CMV infection status of donors was not known, potentially confounding age-related changes in expanded clonotypes. Conclusive comparison of naive and antigen-experienced compartments was prevented by the profiling of bulk unsorted PBMCs. Estimates of total diversity based on one million sequenced T cells were regarded as lower bounds and as underestimates.

Systemically healthy Caucasian individuals from Russia, some 38 in total and aged about 6 to 90 years, were included as donors. Roughly 10 milliliters of peripheral blood were collected from each donor into EDTA-treated Vacutainer tubes. PBMCs were isolated by Ficoll-Paque density-gradient centrifugation, with at least 6 million obtained per sample. Total RNA was extracted from PBMCs with Trizol reagent, with at least 5 micrograms obtained per sample. The percentages of naive CD45RAhigh/CD27high T cells were determined by flow cytometry on a PBMC aliquot from every donor. Via the germline V gene, CDR1 is SGHAT and CDR2 FQNNGV. V is reduced by 5 bases and J by 12 bases, leaving a spacing of 11 bases between them. There are 11 amino acids in the CDR3, from cysteine to phenylalanine inclusive. The kept DNA is CDR3 alone, 33 bases in frame from the first base.

The sequence is built from TRBV11-2 and TRBJ2-1, and possibly TRBD1, on 5 matching bases. The receptor was derived from a woman aged 55-69 years in good health. The material sequenced was blood. The CDR3 has the sequence CASSPRQGQFF. The bases are TGTGCCAGCAGCCCTCGGCAGGGGCAGTTCTTC.